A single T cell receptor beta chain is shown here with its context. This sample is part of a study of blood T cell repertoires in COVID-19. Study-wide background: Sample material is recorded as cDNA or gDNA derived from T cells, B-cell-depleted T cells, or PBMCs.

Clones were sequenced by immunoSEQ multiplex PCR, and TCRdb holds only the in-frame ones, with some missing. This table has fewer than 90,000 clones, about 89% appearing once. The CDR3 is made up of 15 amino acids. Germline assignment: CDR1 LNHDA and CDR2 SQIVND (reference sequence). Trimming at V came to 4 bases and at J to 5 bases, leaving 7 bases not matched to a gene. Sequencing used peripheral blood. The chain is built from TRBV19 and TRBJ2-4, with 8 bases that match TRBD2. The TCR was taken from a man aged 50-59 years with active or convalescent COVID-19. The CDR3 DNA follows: TGTGCCAGTAGTACCGGGACTAGATTCGAAAACATTCAGTACTTC. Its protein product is CASSTGTRFENIQYF.